A single sample is the source of the 13 T cell receptor beta chains below, sequenced in a study of cytomegalovirus exposure and HLA in healthy donors. PCR used 60 Vbeta primers and 13 Jbeta primers. The repertoire was sequenced with immunoSEQ multiplex PCR; TCRdb's copy has only in-frame clones and lacks some. Of 130,000 to 150,000 clones listed, 60% to 85% were seen once; the top ten hold under 3%. The sequenced sample consisted of PBMCs. The origin of the receptors is a man aged 40-55 years in good health and CMV-seropositive.

The rearrangement joins TRBV30 to TRBJ2-5, with D possibly matching TRBD1 (5 bases). The J call may be mistaken, given a closer DNA end match to TRBJ2-7. Looked up from germline, CDR1 is GTSNPN and CDR2 is SVGIG (reference sequence). The CDR3 sequence is 13 residues long. CDR3 sequence: CAWRRTLSYEQYF. The CDR3 DNA follows: TGTGCCTGGAGAAGGACACTTTCCTACGAGCAGTACTTC.

The J gene is TRBJ2-1, the V gene TRBV9; TRBD2 aligns across 7 bases. Germline V lookup: CDR1 SGDLS, CDR2 YYNGEE. V shed 7 bases, J shed 3 bases, and the junction held 1 base outside the gene matches. CDR3 length: 12 residues. In nucleotides, the CDR3 is TGTGCCAGCGCTAGCGGCTACAATGAGCAGTTCTTC. Protein product: CASASGYNEQFF. Variable domain in full (rest from reference TRBV9 and TRBJ2-1): DSGVTQTPKHLITATGQRVTLRCSPRSGDLSVYWYQQSLDQGLQFLIQYYNGEERAKGNILERFSAQQFPDLHSELNLSSLELGDSALYFCASASGYNEQFFGPGTRLTVL.

The chain has TRBV28 and TRBJ2-7; TRBD1 matches at 11 bases. Germline assignment: CDR1 MDHEN and CDR2 SYDVKM. The V segment lost 5 bases and the J segment 7 bases; nucleotides outside the gene matches: 13. This CDR3 has 16 amino acids. CDR3: CASSVNPGQGVGEQYF. CDR3 coding DNA: TGTGCCAGCAGTGTAAACCCGGGACAGGGGGTAGGTGAGCAGTACTTC.

This chain links TRBV20-1 with TRBJ2-5; no clear D gene. Germline CDR1 reads DFQATT; CDR2 reads SNEGSKA (reference sequence). This CDR3 is 10 amino acids long. V lost 3 bases and J 5 bases, leaving 4 bases between the germline ends. CDR3 residues: CSARSETQYF. The DNA for the CDR3 is TGCAGTGCTAGGAGTGAGACCCAGTACTTC.

The sample holds one count of this clone. The rearrangement links TRBV28 to TRBJ1-5, with D possibly matching TRBD1 (6 bases). Per germline, CDR1 MDHEN and CDR2 SYDVKM. Trimming removed 5 bases at V and 4 bases at J, with 15 bases between. The CDR3 spans 15 residues. The CDR3 reads CASSLTGWVNQPQHF. The CDR3 DNA follows: TGTGCCAGCAGTCTCACAGGGTGGGTAAATCAGCCCCAGCATTTT.

The chain carries TRBV19 and TRBJ2-5; no clear D. With 3 bases removed from V and 2 bases from J, the gap between germline ends came to 13 bases. The V gene's germline CDR1 is LNHDA and CDR2 SQIVND (reference sequence). The CDR3 sequence is 15 residues long. The CDR3 DNA sequence: TGTGCCAGTAGTATTTCTTTCTTGGAGCAAGAGACCCAGTACTTC. It translates to CASSISFLEQETQYF.

J is TRBJ1-1 and V is TRBV7-2; D is uncertain. This CDR3 has 15 residues. V lost 1 base and J 1 base, leaving 10 bases between the germline ends. The V gene's germline CDR1 is SGHTA and CDR2 FQGNSA. The CDR3 coding sequence is TGTGCCAGCAGCTTAGAAGTACAGAGGAACACTGAAGCTTTCTTT. This translates into CASSLEVQRNTEAFF.

This chain uses TRBV23-1 with TRBJ2-1, with 10 bases that match TRBD2. TRBV23-1 is reported as an ORF; its role is uncertain. The J segment lost 7 bases and the V segment lost 0 bases, leaving 6 bases of the junction unmatched. The CDR3 loop spans 16 amino acids. Here the CDR3 reads CASSQSESGGENEQFF. The DNA of the CDR3 is TGCGCCAGCAGTCAATCGGAGAGCGGGGGGGAAAATGAGCAGTTCTTC.

This clone was seen only a few times. The rearrangement uses TRBV28 and TRBJ2-1, with 9 bases identical to TRBD1. V was pared by 4 bases and J by 7 bases, with 8 bases of the junction left unmatched. The CDR3 consists of 15 residues. Germline V gene lookup returns CDR1 MDHEN and CDR2 SYDVKM. CDR3 bases: TGTGCCAGCAGTTCTGCCGGGACAGGGAGGAATGAGCAGTTCTTC. Translated, it gives CASSSAGTGRNEQFF.

The DNA for the CDR3 is TGTGCCAGCAGTTTCCCTAGCGGGACTCAGCAGTACTTC. Translated, it gives CASSFPSGTQQYF. The rearrangement uses TRBV27 and TRBJ2-7, with 9 bases matching TRBD2. CDR3 length: 13 residues. Trimming cost V 3 bases and J 8 bases; bases outside gene matches: 5. The germline V gene has CDR1 MNHEY and CDR2 SMNVEV (reference sequence).

The chain uses TRBV4-2 and TRBJ1-2, with D tentatively TRBD1 (5 bases). The V end was cut by 0 bases, the J end by 10 bases, with 12 bases between. The CDR3 runs to 13 residues. CDR1 and CDR2 from the germline V gene are LGHNA and YNFKEQ. CDR3 residues: CASSQDQGLLYTF. DNA of the CDR3: TGTGCCAGCAGCCAAGATCAGGGACTCCTCTACACCTTC.

CDR3 bases: TGTGCCAGCTACCCCGGGGACAGGGCTTCTTCACCCCTCCACTTT. Translating gives CASYPGDRASSPLHF. The genes are TRBV28 and TRBJ1-6; the match to TRBD1 covers 9 bases. This CDR3 comprises 15 residues. Germline-derived CDR1 and CDR2 are MDHEN and SYDVKM. V shed 8 bases and J 9 bases; nucleotides not matched to a gene: 11.

The table lists this clone with a few counts. The chain employs TRBV2 and TRBJ1-1, with a possible D match to TRBD1 (5 bases). CDR1 SNHLY and CDR2 FYNNEI come from the germline V gene. This CDR3 spans 15 amino acids. V was cut by 2 bases and J by 4 bases, with 14 bases left in between. The CDR3 spells CASSEPPQGGTEAFF. Written as DNA, the CDR3 is TGTGCCAGCAGTGAACCCCCCCAGGGCGGCACTGAAGCTTTCTTT.